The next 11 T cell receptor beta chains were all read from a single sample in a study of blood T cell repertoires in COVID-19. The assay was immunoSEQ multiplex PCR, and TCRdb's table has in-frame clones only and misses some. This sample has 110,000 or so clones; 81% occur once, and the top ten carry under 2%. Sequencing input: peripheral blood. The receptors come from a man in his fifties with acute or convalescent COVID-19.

CDR3 region: CASSVHYNEQFF. As DNA, the CDR3 is TGTGCCAGCAGCGTTCACTACAATGAGCAGTTCTTC. V is TRBV9 and J is TRBJ2-1; D is unresolved. CDR1 SGDLS and CDR2 YYNGEE come from the germline V gene. V was shortened by 2 bases and J by 3 bases, with 3 bases between the two germline ends. This CDR3 has 12 amino acids.

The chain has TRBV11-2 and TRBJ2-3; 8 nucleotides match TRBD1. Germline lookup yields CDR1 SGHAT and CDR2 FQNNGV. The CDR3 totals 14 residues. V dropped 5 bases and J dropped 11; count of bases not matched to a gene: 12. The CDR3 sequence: CASSVDRGGQGQYF. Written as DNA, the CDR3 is TGTGCCAGCAGCGTCGACAGGGGCGGACAGGGGCAGTATTTT.

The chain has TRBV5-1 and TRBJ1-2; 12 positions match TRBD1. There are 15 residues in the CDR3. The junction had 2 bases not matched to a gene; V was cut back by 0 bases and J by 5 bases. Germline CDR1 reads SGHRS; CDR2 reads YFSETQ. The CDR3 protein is CASSLVGQGAYGYTF. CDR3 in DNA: TGCGCCAGCAGCTTGGTGGGACAGGGGGCTTATGGCTACACCTTC.

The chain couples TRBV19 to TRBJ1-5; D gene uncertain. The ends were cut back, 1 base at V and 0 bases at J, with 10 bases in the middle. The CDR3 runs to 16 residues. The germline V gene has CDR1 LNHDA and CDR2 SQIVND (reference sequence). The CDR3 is CASSIVREISNQPQHF. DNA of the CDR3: TGTGCCAGTAGTATAGTCCGAGAAATTAGCAATCAGCCCCAGCATTTT.

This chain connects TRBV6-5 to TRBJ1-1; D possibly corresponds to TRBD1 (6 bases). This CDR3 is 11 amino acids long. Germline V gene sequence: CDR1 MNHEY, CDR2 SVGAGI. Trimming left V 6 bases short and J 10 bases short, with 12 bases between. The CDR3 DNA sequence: TGTGCCAGCAGGGGGACATGGACAGCTTTCTTT. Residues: CASRGTWTAFF.

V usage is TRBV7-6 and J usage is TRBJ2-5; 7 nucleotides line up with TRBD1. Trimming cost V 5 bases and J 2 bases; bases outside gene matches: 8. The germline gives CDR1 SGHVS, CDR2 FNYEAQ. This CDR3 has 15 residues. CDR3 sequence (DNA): TGTGCCAGCAGCCGAAGACAGGGCGGACAAGAGACCCAGTACTTC. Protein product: CASSRRQGGQETQYF.

CDR3 sequence: CASSGLAGSSTDTQYF. CDR3 nucleotide sequence: TGTGCCAGCAGCGGACTAGCGGGGTCTAGCACAGATACGCAGTATTTT. V usage is TRBV21-1 and J usage is TRBJ2-3; the D call in the table, TRBD2, was not verified against the DNA. TRBV21-1 has pseudogene status. The CDR3 spans 16 residues.

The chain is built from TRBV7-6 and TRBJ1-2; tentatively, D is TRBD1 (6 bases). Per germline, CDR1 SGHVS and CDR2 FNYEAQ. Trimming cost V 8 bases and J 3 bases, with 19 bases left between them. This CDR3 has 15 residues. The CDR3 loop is CASGNAGDVDYGYTF. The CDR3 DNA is TGTGCCAGCGGCAACGCAGGGGATGTGGACTATGGCTACACCTTC.

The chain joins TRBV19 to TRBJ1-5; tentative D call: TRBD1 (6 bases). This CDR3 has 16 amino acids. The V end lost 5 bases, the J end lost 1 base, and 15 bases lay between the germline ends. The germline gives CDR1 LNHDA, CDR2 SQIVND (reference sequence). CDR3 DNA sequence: TGTGCCAGTAGTGTGACCAGGGGCCAGAGCAATCAGCCCCAGCATTTT. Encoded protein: CASSVTRGQSNQPQHF.

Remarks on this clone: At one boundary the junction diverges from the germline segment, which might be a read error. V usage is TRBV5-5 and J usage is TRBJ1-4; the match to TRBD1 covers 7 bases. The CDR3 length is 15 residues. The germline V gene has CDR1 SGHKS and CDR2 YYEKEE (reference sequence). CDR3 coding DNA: TGTGCCAGCAGCTGGGGAAGGGACAGACTCCATGAGCCCAGTTTT. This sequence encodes CASSWGRDRLHEPSF.

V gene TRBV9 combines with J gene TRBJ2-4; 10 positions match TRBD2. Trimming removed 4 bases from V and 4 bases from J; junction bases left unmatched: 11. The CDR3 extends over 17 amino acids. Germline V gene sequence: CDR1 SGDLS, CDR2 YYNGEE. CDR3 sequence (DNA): TGTGCCAGCAGCCCCCGGGGTAGCGGGGGGATTAAAAACATTCAGTACTTC. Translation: CASSPRGSGGIKNIQYF.